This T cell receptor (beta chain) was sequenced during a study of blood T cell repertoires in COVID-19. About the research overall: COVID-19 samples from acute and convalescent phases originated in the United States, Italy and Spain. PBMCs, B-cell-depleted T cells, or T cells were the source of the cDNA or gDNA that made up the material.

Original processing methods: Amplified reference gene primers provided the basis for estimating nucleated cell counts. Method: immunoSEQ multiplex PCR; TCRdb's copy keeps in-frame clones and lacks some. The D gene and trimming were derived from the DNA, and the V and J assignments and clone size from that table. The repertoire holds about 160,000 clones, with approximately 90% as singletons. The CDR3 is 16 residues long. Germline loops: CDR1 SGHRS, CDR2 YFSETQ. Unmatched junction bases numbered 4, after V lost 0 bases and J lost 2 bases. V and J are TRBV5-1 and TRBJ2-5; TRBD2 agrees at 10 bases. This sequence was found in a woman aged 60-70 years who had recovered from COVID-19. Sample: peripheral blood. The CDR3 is CASSLALAGVQETQYF. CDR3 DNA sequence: TGCGCCAGCAGCTTGGCGCTAGCGGGGGTTCAAGAGACCCAGTACTTC.